This T cell receptor beta chain was recovered during a study of T cells in tumors after PD-1 blockade. Overall study context: Prior checkpoint blockade, systemic immunosuppressant use, or anti-cancer therapy within 4 weeks excluded patients. Tumor samples yielded about 20-fold more depth than single-cell TCR sequencing. Daily vismodegib 150 mg continued in a subset of anti-PD-1-treated patients.

Whole-study findings and limits: Expanded exhausted CD8+ clones after therapy were mostly novel clonotypes.

About this clone itself: Antigen specificity is unknown.

Sequenced by immunoSEQ multiplex PCR; TCRdb stores in-frame clones only, minus some. The data show roughly 3,700 clones, about 70% seen once. The starting material was tumor tissue, obtained before anti-PD-1 treatment. This receptor was identified in a human donor with basal cell carcinoma.

CDR3 in DNA: TGTGCCAGCAGTTTAAGGCACCCCTACCTTGGTGACAGGAGCCCATATGGCTACACCTTC. Amino acids: CASSLRHPYLGDRSPYGYTF. J is TRBJ1-2 and V is TRBV27; D may be TRBD1 (6 bases). Germline CDR1 is MNHEY and CDR2 is SMNVEV (reference sequence). Between the trimmed V and J ends, which lost 2 bases and 5 bases, there was a span of 30 bases. The CDR3 extends over 20 amino acids.